The present TCR beta chain was sequenced within a study of control samples from healthy donors and cancer patients. Profiling relied on immunoSEQ multiplex PCR, and the TCRdb table lists in-frame clones only, not all of them. The sample contains tens of thousands of clones, around nine tenths of which appear only once. Trimming shortened V by 7 bases and J by 1 base, and 16 bases separated the two germline ends. The germline CDR1 and CDR2 sequences are MNHEY and SMNVEV (reference sequence). The CDR3 has 15 residues. The TCR originated in a woman between 18 and 29 years old in good health. Sequenced input: blood. The chain carries TRBV27 and TRBJ1-1, with a weak D call TRBD1 (5 bases). CDR3 sequence reads: CASTSTGPRNTEAFF. CDR3 sequence (DNA): TGTGCCAGCACCTCCACGGGACCCAGGAACACTGAAGCTTTCTTT.